What follows describes a single T cell receptor beta chain. The CDR3 has 16 residues. With V trimmed by 4 bases and J by 3 bases, 9 bases remained unmatched. Germline CDR1 and CDR2: SGHNT and YYREEE (reference sequence). This specimen belongs to a study of blood T cell repertoires in COVID-19. Study background: Material from acute and convalescent COVID-19 was sourced from the United States, Italy and Spain. T cells, B-cell-depleted T cells, or PBMCs supplied cDNA or gDNA.

Original analysis: For nucleated cells, counts were estimated from reference gene primer amplification. Only in-frame clones appear in the TCRdb table, and some are missing; sequencing was by immunoSEQ multiplex PCR. The V and J calls and the clone size are those of that table, but D and trimming were determined from the DNA. The table shows 130,000 to 150,000 clones, with 85% to 90% occurring only once. Sample: peripheral blood. This TCR was recovered from a human donor in a cohort sampled during active COVID-19. V and J are TRBV5-4 and TRBJ2-3; 9 bases fit TRBD2. CDR3 residues: CASSRTSGGRTDTQYF. The CDR3 nucleotides are TGTGCCAGCAGCCGCACCAGCGGGGGGAGAACAGATACGCAGTATTTT.